Below are 18 T cell receptor beta chains sequenced from a single sample in a study of blood T cell repertoires in COVID-19. This table comes from immunoSEQ multiplex PCR, and its TCRdb copy is limited to in-frame clones, with some not included. The data hold 490,000 or so clones, with 70% to 90% observed a single time. The sequencing input was PBMCs or T cells enriched from blood (not recorded which). These receptors were obtained from a woman aged 60-75 years who had recovered from COVID-19.

The rearrangement uses TRBV7-9 and TRBJ2-1, with 9 nucleotides matching TRBD2. Per the germline V gene, CDR1 is SEHNR and CDR2 is FQNEAQ (reference sequence). The CDR3 totals 15 residues. V gave up 1 base and J gave up 6 bases; unmatched junction bases: 4. CDR3 bases: TGTGCCAGCAGCTTAGTACCGCGGGGGGGCAATGAGCAGTTCTTC. It codes for CASSLVPRGGNEQFF. The full variable domain, its missing parts supplied by reference TRBV7-9 and TRBJ2-1, is DTGVSQNPRHKITKRGQNVTFRCDPISEHNRLYWYRQTLGQGPEFLTYFQNEAQLEKSRLLSDRFSAERPKGSFSTLEIQRTEQGDSAMYLCASSLVPRGGNEQFFGPGTRLTVL.

The chain combines TRBV19 with TRBJ1-1; D is possibly TRBD1 (5 bases). The ends were cut back, 4 bases at V and 4 bases at J, with 16 bases in the middle. Germline V lookup: CDR1 LNHDA, CDR2 SQIVND (reference sequence). The CDR3 consists of 15 residues. CDR3 protein: CASSTPPGKGTEAFF. The CDR3 nucleotides are TGTGCCAGTAGTACCCCCCCAGGGAAGGGCACTGAAGCTTTCTTT.

V is TRBV25-1 and J is TRBJ2-2; D uncertain. The CDR3 runs 11 residues. Germline CDR1 and CDR2: MGHDK and SYGVNS. V was pared by 5 bases and J by 7 bases, with 5 bases between. CDR3 DNA: TGTGCCAGCAGTCCAGGCGGGGAGCTGTTTTTT. The encoded protein is CASSPGGELFF.

The chain couples TRBV2 to TRBJ2-4; 8 bases are shared with TRBD1. The CDR3 has 18 amino acids. Germline loops: CDR1 SNHLY, CDR2 FYNNEI. V shed 6 bases, J shed 0 bases, and the junction held 13 bases outside the gene matches. DNA for the CDR3: TGTGCCAGCAGACAAGAATACAGGGGGATTCTAGCCAAAAACATTCAGTACTTC. Its protein product is CASRQEYRGILAKNIQYF. The complete variable domain, with remaining parts taken from reference TRBV2 and TRBJ2-4, reads EPEVTQTPSHQVTQMGQEVILRCVPISNHLYFYWYRQILGQKVEFLVSFYNNEISEKSEIFDDQFSVERPDGSNFTLKIRSTKLEDSAMYFCASRQEYRGILAKNIQYFGAGTRLSVL.

This clone was observed once. The chain employs TRBV28 and TRBJ2-3; 11 bases are a match to TRBD2. This CDR3 region has 15 residues. J lost 6 bases, V lost 7 bases, and 9 bases had no gene match. Germline CDR1 MDHEN, CDR2 SYDVKM. The DNA of the CDR3 is TGTGCCAGCACCCATAGCGGGGGGGCCGGGGATACGCAGTATTTT. Residues: CASTHSGGAGDTQYF.

This clone was observed at least ten times. This rearrangement joins TRBV4-1 to TRBJ2-2, with D possibly being TRBD1 (5 bases). The CDR3 has 15 residues. V gave up 3 bases and J gave up 3 bases, with 11 bases separating them. The V gene's germline CDR1 is MGHRA and CDR2 YSYEKL. This CDR3 is CASSHGKGYTGELFF. The CDR3 region has the DNA TGCGCCAGCAGCCACGGAAAGGGGTACACCGGGGAGCTGTTTTTT.

This chain links TRBV7-2 with TRBJ2-5; 7 nucleotides align to TRBD2. The CDR3 is 15 amino acids. With V trimmed by 0 bases and J by 4 bases, 5 bases remained unmatched. Germline loops: CDR1 SGHTA, CDR2 FQGNSA. This CDR3 is CASSLAAGFAETQYF. The CDR3 bases are TGTGCCAGCAGCTTAGCAGCGGGATTCGCAGAGACCCAGTACTTC.

The rearrangement joins TRBV7-2 to TRBJ2-7, with D unresolved. The V and J ends lost 3 bases and 6 bases respectively, with 9 bases between them. This CDR3 region has 12 residues. Germline CDR1 SGHTA, CDR2 FQGNSA. The CDR3 nucleotides read TGTGCCAGCAGCTTCTCCCGAGGCGAGCAGTACTTC. Translation gives CASSFSRGEQYF.

V gene TRBV6-5 combines with J gene TRBJ2-1, with 10 bases that match TRBD1. The V and J ends lost 2 bases and 5 bases, in that order; junction bases with no gene match: 6. The CDR3 is made up of 16 amino acids. CDR1 is MNHEY, CDR2 SVGAGI, per germline. CDR3 sequence reads: CASSYHDRGRNNEQFF. DNA for the CDR3: TGTGCCAGCAGTTACCACGACAGGGGGCGCAACAATGAGCAGTTCTTC.

This chain joins TRBV28 and TRBJ1-4; D gene unclear. Germline V gene data show CDR1 as MDHEN and CDR2 as SYDVKM. This CDR3 region has 16 residues. The germline V and J ends were trimmed by 4 bases and 0 bases, with 12 bases remaining between them. The CDR3 DNA is TGTGCCAGCAGTTACCCCCGCAGCGCAACTAATGAAAAACTGTTTTTT. Residues: CASSYPRSATNEKLFF.

This chain uses TRBV4-1 with TRBJ1-6; D is undetermined. This CDR3 has 12 residues. Germline V CDR1 and CDR2: MGHRA, YSYEKL. V was clipped by 2 bases and J by 9 bases, with 5 bases between them. CDR3 protein: CASSQIASPLHF. The CDR3 DNA reads TGCGCCAGCAGCCAAATAGCTTCACCCCTCCACTTT.

V and J are TRBV10-3 and TRBJ2-2; 11 bases are shared with TRBD1. The germline V gene encodes CDR1 ENHRY and CDR2 SYGVKD. V lost 6 bases, J lost 2 bases, and 5 bases stayed unmatched. This CDR3 contains 16 residues. The CDR3 region is CAIRRGQGDNTGELFF. In nucleotides, the CDR3 is TGTGCCATCAGGAGGGGACAGGGGGATAACACCGGGGAGCTGTTTTTT.

This sequence joins TRBV20-1 and TRBJ1-2; the D is unclear. The CDR3 covers 11 residues. Between the trimmed V and J ends, which lost 6 bases and 8 bases, there was a span of 13 bases. CDR1 is DFQATT and CDR2 is SNEGSKA in the germline V gene (reference sequence). CDR3 nucleotides: TGCAGTGCCCGCCCGGGTAGAGGCTACACCTTC. Its protein is CSARPGRGYTF.

This clone appeared a single time. The V gene is TRBV10-2, the J gene TRBJ2-2; 11 nucleotides match TRBD1. The germline V gene has CDR1 WSHSY and CDR2 SAAADI. The CDR3 runs to 17 residues. With 1 base clipped from V and 4 bases from J, the junction kept 5 bases outside the gene matches. CDR3 loop: CASSEWPGTGGTGELFF. The CDR3 DNA sequence: TGCGCCAGCAGTGAGTGGCCCGGGACAGGGGGCACCGGGGAGCTGTTTTTT.

V is TRBV28 and J is TRBJ2-3; 12 bases are shared with TRBD2. Trimming cost V 6 bases and J 4 bases; bases outside gene matches: 5. This CDR3 comprises 15 residues. Germline CDR1 and CDR2: MDHEN and SYDVKM. The CDR3 region has the DNA TGTGCCAGCAGCCTAGCGGGGGGGCCCTCAGATACGCAGTATTTT. Encoded protein: CASSLAGGPSDTQYF.

The table lists this clone with a few counts. V and J are TRBV27 and TRBJ1-1; TRBD1 agrees at 8 bases. Germline CDR1 reads MNHEY; CDR2 reads SMNVEV (reference sequence). The trim removed 5 bases at V and 1 base at J, leaving 9 bases unmatched. The CDR3 runs to 16 residues. As DNA, the CDR3 is TGTGCCAGCAGTGCCTACCCAGGGGGCGGGAACACTGAAGCTTTCTTT. Translating gives CASSAYPGGGNTEAFF.

V is TRBV4-2 and J is TRBJ2-7, with unresolved D. V dropped 0 bases and J dropped 4 bases, with 16 bases sitting between them. Germline V gene lookup returns CDR1 LGHNA and CDR2 YNFKEQ. This CDR3 comprises 16 residues. Here the CDR3 reads CASSQEWSSGTYEQYF. The CDR3 DNA is TGTGCCAGCAGCCAAGAATGGTCCAGTGGCACGTACGAGCAGTACTTC.

The chain uses TRBV19 and TRBJ2-2; 11 nucleotides match TRBD1. Germline V lookup: CDR1 LNHDA, CDR2 SQIVND (reference sequence). The CDR3 is 16 amino acids. Trimming took 5 bases from V and 4 from J; bases not matched to a gene: 6. CDR3 residues: CASSPGQGARTGELFF. CDR3 sequence (DNA): TGTGCCAGTAGTCCTGGACAGGGGGCGCGCACCGGGGAGCTGTTTTTT. Filled out from reference TRBV19 and TRBJ2-2, the complete variable domain reads DGGITQSPKYLFRKEGQNVTLSCEQNLNHDAMYWYRQDPGQGLRLIYYSQIVNDFQKGDIAEGYSVSREKKESFPLTVTSAQKNPTAFYLCASSPGQGARTGELFFGEGSRLTVL.